The rows below give T cell receptor beta chains drawn from one sample of a study of shared T cell receptors in the human thymus. Using immunoSEQ multiplex PCR, the repertoire was profiled, and TCRdb retains in-frame clones only, with some absent. The data hold approximately 730,000 clones, with 70% to 90% observed a single time. The same sample was also studied in work on human thymus T cells.

Material for sequencing was thymocytes. The receptors were gathered from a girl in the first two years of life with a congenital heart defect. Both conserved end residues are part of each CDR3. The D gene is left open where the match is weak. Expanded clones are given a class, and other clones once, few, many or no size at all.

clone size	D gene	V gene	J gene	CDR3 protein
.	TRBD1	TRBV14	TRBJ2-5	CASSQGLRDRFQETQYF
.	.	TRBV6-5	TRBJ1-2	CASRVLGGYTF
.	TRBD1	TRBV29-1	TRBJ1-2	CSARFSYRGGPSGYTF
.	TRBD2	TRBV7-9	TRBJ2-1	CASSPPNQGREGYNEQFF
.	.	TRBV30	TRBJ1-2	CAWSEDWWLRSEGYTF
few	.	TRBV6-5	TRBJ1-5	CASSYGAYNQPQHF
.	.	TRBV9	TRBJ1-1	CASSVSMNTEAFF
.	.	TRBV9	TRBJ2-4	CASSGGGSLAKNIQYF
.	.	TRBV5-1	TRBJ2-1	CASSLDRSSYNEQFF
once	.	TRBV19	TRBJ1-2	CASSVLRGGYTF
.	.	TRBV6-1	TRBJ1-2	CASSERYLGRRPANYGYTF
.	TRBD1	TRBV6-1	TRBJ2-5	CASRNRDRGRETQYF
.	TRBD1	TRBV6-6	TRBJ1-2	CASRLGTGGAGYTF
.	.	TRBV5-1	TRBJ2-3	CASSPTNGGEGDTQYF
.	.	TRBV9	TRBJ2-2	CASSARYNTGELFF
.	.	TRBV19	TRBJ1-1	CASSIVGQGDAGFGTEAFF
.	.	TRBV27	TRBJ1-5	CASKRYGQTPSFRNQLQHF
few	TRBD1	TRBV12-5	TRBJ2-1	CASGFSSGTGPNEQFF
.	.	TRBV9	TRBJ2-4	CASSVRGGASSSAKNIQYF
.	.	TRBV18	TRBJ2-7	CASSPRPLGDSYEQYF
.	TRBD1	TRBV5-1	TRBJ2-1	CASTGNRGVDEQFF
few	TRBD2	TRBV30	TRBJ2-7	CACAGGGFYEQYF
.	.	TRBV11-1	TRBJ2-7	CASSPGLAYEQYF
.	TRBD1	TRBV7-8	TRBJ1-1	CASSQGGPNTEAFF
.	TRBD2	TRBV6-5	TRBJ2-1	CASLFRTSGANEQFF
.	TRBD1	TRBV4-3	TRBJ2-7	CASSQERFRDRHSYEQYF